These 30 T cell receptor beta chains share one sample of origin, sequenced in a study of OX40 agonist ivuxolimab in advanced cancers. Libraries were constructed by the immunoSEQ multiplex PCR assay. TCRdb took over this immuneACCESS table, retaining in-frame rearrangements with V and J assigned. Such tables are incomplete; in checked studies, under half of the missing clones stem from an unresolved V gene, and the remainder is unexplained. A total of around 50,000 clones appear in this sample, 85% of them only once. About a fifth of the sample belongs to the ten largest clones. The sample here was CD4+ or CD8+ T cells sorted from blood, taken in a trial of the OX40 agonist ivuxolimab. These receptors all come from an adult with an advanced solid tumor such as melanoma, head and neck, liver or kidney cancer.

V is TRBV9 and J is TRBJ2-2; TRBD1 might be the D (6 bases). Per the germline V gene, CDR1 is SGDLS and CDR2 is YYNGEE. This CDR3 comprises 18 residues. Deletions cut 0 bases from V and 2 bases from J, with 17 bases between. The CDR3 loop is CASSVDYWEQGNTGELFF. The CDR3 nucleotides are TGTGCCAGCAGCGTAGATTATTGGGAACAGGGAAACACCGGGGAGCTGTTTTTT.

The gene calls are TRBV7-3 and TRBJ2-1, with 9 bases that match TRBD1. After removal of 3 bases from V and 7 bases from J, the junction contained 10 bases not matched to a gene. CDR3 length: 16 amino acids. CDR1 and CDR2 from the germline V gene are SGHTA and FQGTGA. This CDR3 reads CASSFRDRDPHNEQFF. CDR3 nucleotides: TGTGCCAGCAGCTTCCGGGACAGGGATCCTCATAATGAGCAGTTCTTC.

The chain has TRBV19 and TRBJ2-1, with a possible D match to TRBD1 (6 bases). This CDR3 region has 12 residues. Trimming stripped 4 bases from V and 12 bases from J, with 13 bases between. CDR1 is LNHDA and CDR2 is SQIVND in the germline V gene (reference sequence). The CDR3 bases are TGTGCCAGTAGTAGCCTACAGGGATGGCAGTTCTTC. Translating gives CASSSLQGWQFF.

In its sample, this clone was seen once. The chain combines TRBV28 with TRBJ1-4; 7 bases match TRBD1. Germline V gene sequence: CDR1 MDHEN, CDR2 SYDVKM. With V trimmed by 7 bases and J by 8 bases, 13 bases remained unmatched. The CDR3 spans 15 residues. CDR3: CASIPEQGRREKLFF. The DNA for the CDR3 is TGTGCCAGCATCCCAGAACAGGGGCGAAGAGAAAAACTGTTTTTT.

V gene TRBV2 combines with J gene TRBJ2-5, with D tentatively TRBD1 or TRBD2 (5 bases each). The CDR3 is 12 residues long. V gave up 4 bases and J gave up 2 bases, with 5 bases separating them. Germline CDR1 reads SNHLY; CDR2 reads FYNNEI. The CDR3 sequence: CASSGGQETQYF. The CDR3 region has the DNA TGTGCCAGCAGTGGGGGGCAAGAGACCCAGTACTTC.

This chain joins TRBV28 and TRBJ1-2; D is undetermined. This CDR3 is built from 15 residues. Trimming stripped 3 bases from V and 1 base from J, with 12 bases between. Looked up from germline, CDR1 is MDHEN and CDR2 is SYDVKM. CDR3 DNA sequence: TGTGCCAGCAGTTTCCCACTGCGGGGTAACTATGGCTACACCTTC. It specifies CASSFPLRGNYGYTF.

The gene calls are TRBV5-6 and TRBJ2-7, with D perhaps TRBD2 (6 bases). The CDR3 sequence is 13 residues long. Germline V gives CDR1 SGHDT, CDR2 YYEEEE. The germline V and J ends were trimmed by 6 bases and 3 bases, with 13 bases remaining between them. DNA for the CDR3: TGTGCCAGCACCACCGGGACTGGCTACGAGCAGTACTTC. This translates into CASTTGTGYEQYF. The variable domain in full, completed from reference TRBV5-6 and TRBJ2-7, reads DAGVTQSPTHLIKTRGQQVTLRCSPKSGHDTVSWYQQALGQGPQFIFQYYEEEERQRGNFPDRFSGHQFPNYSSELNVNALLLGDSALYLCASTTGTGYEQYFGPGTRLTVT.

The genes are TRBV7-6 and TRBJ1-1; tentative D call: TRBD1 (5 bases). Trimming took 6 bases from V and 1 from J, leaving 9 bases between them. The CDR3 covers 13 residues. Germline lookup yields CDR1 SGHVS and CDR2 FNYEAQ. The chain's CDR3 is CASSPTGNTEAFF. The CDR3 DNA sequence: TGTGCCAGCAGTCCTACAGGGAACACTGAAGCTTTCTTT.

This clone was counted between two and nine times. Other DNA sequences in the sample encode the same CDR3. As DNA, the CDR3 is TGTGCCAGCAGTTTAGGTAACACCGGGGAGCTGTTTTTT. It encodes CASSLGNTGELFF. This rearrangement joins TRBV27 to TRBJ2-2; no clear D. Germline V gene lookup returns CDR1 MNHEY and CDR2 SMNVEV (reference sequence). The CDR3 spans 13 residues. V was clipped by 2 bases and J by 2 bases, with 3 bases between them.

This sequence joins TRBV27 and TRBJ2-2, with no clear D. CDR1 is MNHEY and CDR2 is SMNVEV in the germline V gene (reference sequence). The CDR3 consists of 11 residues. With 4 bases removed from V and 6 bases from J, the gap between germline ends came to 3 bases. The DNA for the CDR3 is TGTGCCAGCAGTTGGGCCGGGGAGCTGTTTTTT. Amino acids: CASSWAGELFF.

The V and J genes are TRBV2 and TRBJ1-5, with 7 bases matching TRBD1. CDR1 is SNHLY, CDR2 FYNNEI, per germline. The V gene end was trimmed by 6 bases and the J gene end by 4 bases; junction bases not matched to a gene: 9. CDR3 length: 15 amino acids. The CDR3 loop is CASRSRQGPNQPQHF. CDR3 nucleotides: TGTGCCAGCAGAAGCCGACAGGGCCCGAATCAGCCCCAGCATTTT.

CDR3 DNA sequence: TGTGCCAGCACCGGGACAGGGGGCCGGGGCACTGAAGCTTTCTTT. It codes for CASTGTGGRGTEAFF. The rearrangement links TRBV5-4 to TRBJ1-1; 12 bases align to TRBD1. The V segment lost 6 bases and the J segment 4 bases; nucleotides outside the gene matches: 7. The CDR3 spans 15 residues. From germline, CDR1 is SGHNT and CDR2 YYREEE (reference sequence).

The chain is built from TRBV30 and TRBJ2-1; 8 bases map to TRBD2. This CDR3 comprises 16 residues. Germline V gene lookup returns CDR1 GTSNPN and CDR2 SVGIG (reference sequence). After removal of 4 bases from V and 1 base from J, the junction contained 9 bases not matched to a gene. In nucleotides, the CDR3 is TGTGCCTGGAAAGGAGCGGGACTAGATTCCTACAATGAGCAGTTCTTC. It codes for CAWKGAGLDSYNEQFF.

CDR3: CASSQEGHTPGELFF. The CDR3 DNA is TGCGCCAGCAGCCAAGAGGGACACACTCCCGGGGAGCTGTTTTTT. The genes are TRBV4-1 and TRBJ2-2; D is possibly TRBD1 (6 bases). V was cut by 0 bases and J by 6 bases, with 11 bases left in between. The CDR3 extends over 15 amino acids. The V gene's germline CDR1 is MGHRA and CDR2 YSYEKL.

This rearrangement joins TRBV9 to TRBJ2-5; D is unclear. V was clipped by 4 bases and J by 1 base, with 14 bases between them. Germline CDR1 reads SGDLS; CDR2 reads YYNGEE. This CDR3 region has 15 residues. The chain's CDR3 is CASSPWPAVQETQYF. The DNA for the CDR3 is TGTGCCAGCAGCCCCTGGCCGGCAGTCCAAGAGACCCAGTACTTC.

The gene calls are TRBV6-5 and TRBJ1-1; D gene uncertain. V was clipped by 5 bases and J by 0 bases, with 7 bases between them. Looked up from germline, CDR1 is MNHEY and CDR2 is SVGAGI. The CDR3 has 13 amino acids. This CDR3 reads CASSGSMNTEAFF. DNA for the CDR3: TGTGCCAGCAGTGGTTCCATGAACACTGAAGCTTTCTTT.

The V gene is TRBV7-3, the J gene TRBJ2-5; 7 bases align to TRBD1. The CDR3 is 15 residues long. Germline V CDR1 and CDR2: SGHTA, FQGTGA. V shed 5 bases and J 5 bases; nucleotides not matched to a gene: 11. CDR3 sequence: CASSANRGVGETQYF. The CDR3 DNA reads TGTGCCAGCAGCGCCAACAGGGGAGTTGGGGAGACCCAGTACTTC.

This CDR3 is CASSLEQGEKLFF. In nucleotides, the CDR3 is TGTGCCAGCAGTTTAGAACAGGGGGAAAAACTGTTTTTT. The V and J genes are TRBV28 and TRBJ1-4, with 7 nucleotides matching TRBD1. Per the germline V gene, CDR1 is MDHEN and CDR2 is SYDVKM. The CDR3 consists of 13 residues. J gave up 8 bases and V 2 bases, and 2 bases lay outside the gene matches.

This CDR3 reads CASSPGKGTVGNQPQHF. CDR3 sequence (DNA): TGTGCCAGCAGCCCCGGGAAAGGAACAGTAGGCAATCAGCCCCAGCATTTT. The V and J genes are TRBV9 and TRBJ1-5; no firm D call. The CDR3 runs to 17 residues. The germline V gene encodes CDR1 SGDLS and CDR2 YYNGEE. Trimming took 4 bases from V and 2 from J, leaving 19 bases between them.

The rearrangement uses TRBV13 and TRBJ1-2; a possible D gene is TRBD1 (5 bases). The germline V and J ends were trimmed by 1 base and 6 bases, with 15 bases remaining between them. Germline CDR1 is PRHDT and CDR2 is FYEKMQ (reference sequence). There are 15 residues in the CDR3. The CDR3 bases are TGTGCCAGCAGCTTAGAAATGGGGACGAAGCATGGCTACACCTTC. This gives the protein CASSLEMGTKHGYTF. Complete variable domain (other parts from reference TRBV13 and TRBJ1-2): AAGVIQSPRHLIKEKRETATLKCYPIPRHDTVYWYQQGPGQDPQFLISFYEKMQSDKGSIPDRFSAQQFSDYHSELNMSSLELGDSALYFCASSLEMGTKHGYTFGSGTRLTVV.

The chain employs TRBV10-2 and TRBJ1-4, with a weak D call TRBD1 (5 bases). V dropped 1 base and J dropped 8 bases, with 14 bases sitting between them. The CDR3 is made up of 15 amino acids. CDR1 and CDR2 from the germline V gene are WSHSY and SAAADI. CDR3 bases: TGCGCCAGCAGTGAGTACGGGATCAGGGACGAAAAACTGTTTTTT. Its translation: CASSEYGIRDEKLFF.

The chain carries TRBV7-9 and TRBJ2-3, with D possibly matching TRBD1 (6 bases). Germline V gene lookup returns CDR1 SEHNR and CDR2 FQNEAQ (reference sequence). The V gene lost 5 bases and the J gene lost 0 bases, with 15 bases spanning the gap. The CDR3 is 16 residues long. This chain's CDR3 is CASSPPTGRSTDTQYF. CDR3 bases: TGTGCCAGCAGCCCTCCGACAGGAAGGAGCACAGATACGCAGTATTTT.

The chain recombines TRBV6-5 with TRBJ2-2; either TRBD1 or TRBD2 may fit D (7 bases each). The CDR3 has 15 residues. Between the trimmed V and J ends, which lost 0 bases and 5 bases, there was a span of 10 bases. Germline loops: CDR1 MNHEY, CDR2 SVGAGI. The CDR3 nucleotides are TGTGCCAGCAGTTACTCCCAGGGGGGGACCGGGGAGCTGTTTTTT. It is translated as CASSYSQGGTGELFF.

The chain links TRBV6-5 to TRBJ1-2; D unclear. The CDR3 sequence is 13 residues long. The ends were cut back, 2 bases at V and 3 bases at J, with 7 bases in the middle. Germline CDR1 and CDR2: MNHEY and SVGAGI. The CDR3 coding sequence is TGTGCCAGCAGTTACGGGTCCGACTATGGCTACACCTTC. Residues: CASSYGSDYGYTF.

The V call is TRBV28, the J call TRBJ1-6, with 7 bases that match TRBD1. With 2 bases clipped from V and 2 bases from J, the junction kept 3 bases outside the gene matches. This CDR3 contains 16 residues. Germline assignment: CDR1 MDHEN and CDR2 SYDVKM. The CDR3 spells CASSLAGGAYNSPLHF. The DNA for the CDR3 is TGTGCCAGCAGTTTAGCAGGGGGAGCCTATAATTCACCCCTCCACTTT. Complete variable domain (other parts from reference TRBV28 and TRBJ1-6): DVKVTQSSRYLVKRTGEKVFLECVQDMDHENMFWYRQDPGLGLRLIYFSYDVKMKEKGDIPEGYSVSREKKERFSLILESASTNQTSMYLCASSLAGGAYNSPLHFGNGTRLTVT.

CDR3 protein: CASSETTASTDTQYF. The CDR3 DNA follows: TGTGCCAGCAGCGAGACGACAGCTAGCACAGATACGCAGTATTTT. This sequence joins TRBV5-4 and TRBJ2-3; maybe TRBD1 (5 bases). Trimming took off 4 bases at V and 0 bases at J, with 12 bases between the two ends. The CDR3 totals 15 residues. Germline V gives CDR1 SGHNT, CDR2 YYREEE (reference sequence).

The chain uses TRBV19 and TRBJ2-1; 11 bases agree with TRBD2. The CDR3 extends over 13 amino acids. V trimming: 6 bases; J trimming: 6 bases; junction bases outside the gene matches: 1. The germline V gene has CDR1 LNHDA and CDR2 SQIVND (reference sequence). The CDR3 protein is CASSGTSGNEQFF. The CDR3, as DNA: TGTGCCAGTAGCGGGACTAGCGGCAATGAGCAGTTCTTC.

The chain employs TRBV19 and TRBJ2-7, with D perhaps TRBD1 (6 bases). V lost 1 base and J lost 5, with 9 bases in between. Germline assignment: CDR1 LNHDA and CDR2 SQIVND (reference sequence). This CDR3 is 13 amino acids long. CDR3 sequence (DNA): TGTGCCAGTAGTATAGGGGACACAGACGAGCAGTACTTC. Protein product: CASSIGDTDEQYF.

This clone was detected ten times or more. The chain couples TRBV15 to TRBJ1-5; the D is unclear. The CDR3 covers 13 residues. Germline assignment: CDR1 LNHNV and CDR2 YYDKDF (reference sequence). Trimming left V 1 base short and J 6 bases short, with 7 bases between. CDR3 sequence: CATSRVLGQPQHF. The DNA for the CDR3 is TGTGCCACCAGCAGAGTATTGGGTCAGCCCCAGCATTTT. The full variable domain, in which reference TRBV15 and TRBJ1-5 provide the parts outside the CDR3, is DAMVIQNPRYQVTQFGKPVTLSCSQTLNHNVMYWYQQKSSQAPKLLFHYYDKDFNNEADTPDNFQSRRPNTSFCFLDIRSPGLGDTAMYLCATSRVLGQPQHFGDGTRLSIL.

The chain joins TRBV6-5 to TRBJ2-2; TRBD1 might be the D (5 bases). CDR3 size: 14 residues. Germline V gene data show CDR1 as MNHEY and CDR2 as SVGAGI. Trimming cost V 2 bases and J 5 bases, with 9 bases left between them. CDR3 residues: CASSYGSGTGELFF. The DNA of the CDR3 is TGTGCCAGCAGTTACGGGTCAGGGACCGGGGAGCTGTTTTTT.